This record looks at one T cell receptor beta chain sequence and its context. The repertoire was sequenced with immunoSEQ multiplex PCR; TCRdb's copy has only in-frame clones and lacks some. The table has 150,000 to 200,000 clones, about 88% seen once; the top ten hold about 0.98%. The data originate from a study of blood T cell repertoires in COVID-19. On the study more broadly: Spain, Italy and the United States supplied samples that represented acute and convalescent COVID-19. The cDNA or gDNA used as material had been derived from T cells, B-cell-depleted T cells, or PBMCs.

Losses at the gene ends were 3 bases for V and 2 bases for J; bases not matched to a gene: 7. The germline V gene has CDR1 SGDLS and CDR2 YYNGEE. This CDR3 spans 15 amino acids. The J gene is TRBJ1-1, the V gene TRBV9, with TRBD1 identical over 7 bases. The receptor was isolated from a man between 18 and 29 years old with acute or convalescent COVID-19. Specimen: peripheral blood. The CDR3 DNA reads TGTGCCAGCAGCGCGCGAGGGACAGTAAACACTGAAGCTTTCTTT. Its protein product is CASSARGTVNTEAFF.